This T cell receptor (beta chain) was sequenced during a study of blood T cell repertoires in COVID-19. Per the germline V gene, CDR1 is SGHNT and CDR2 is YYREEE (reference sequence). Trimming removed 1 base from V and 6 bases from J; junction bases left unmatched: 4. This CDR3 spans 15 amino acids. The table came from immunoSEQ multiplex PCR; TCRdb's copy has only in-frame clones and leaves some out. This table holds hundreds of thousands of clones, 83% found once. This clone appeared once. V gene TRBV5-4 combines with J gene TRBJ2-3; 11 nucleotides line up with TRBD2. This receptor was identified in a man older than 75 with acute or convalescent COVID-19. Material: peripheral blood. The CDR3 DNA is TGTGCCAGCAGCTTGATAGCGGGGGGGCCCGATACGCAGTATTTT. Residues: CASSLIAGGPDTQYF.